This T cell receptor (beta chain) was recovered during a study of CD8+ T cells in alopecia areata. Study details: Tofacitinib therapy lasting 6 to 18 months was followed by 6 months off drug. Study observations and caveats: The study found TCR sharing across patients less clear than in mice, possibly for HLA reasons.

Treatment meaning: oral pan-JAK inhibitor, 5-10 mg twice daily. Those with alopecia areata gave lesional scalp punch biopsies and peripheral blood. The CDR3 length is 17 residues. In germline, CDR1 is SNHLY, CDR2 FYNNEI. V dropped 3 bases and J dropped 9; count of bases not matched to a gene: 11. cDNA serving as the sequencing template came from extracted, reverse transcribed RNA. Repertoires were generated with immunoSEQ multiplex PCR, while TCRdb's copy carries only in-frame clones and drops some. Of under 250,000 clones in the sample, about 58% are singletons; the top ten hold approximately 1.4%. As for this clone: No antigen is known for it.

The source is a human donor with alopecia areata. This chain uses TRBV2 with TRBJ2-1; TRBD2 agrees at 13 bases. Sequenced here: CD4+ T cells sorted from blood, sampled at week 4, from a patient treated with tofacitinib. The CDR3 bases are TGTGCCAGCAGTGATGTGGGACTAGCGGGGAAGGCGAGTGAGCAGTTCTTC. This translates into CASSDVGLAGKASEQFF. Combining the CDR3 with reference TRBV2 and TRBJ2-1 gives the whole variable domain EPEVTQTPSHQVTQMGQEVILRCVPISNHLYFYWYRQILGQKVEFLVSFYNNEISEKSEIFDDQFSVERPDGSNFTLKIRSTKLEDSAMYFCASSDVGLAGKASEQFFGPGTRLTVL.